These 19 T cell receptor beta chains were all obtained from the same sample, sequenced in a study of cytomegalovirus exposure and HLA in healthy donors. Researchers ran the PCR with 60 Vbeta and 13 Jbeta primers. TCRdb keeps only in-frame clones here, not all; method: immunoSEQ multiplex PCR. Among about 150,000 clones listed, around 75% were seen once. Material for sequencing was PBMCs. The receptors were sampled from a man aged 18-30 years in good health and CMV-seronegative.

This chain links TRBV5-1 with TRBJ1-4; 9 bases line up with TRBD1. The J segment lost 10 bases and the V segment lost 4 bases, leaving 11 bases of the junction unmatched. The length of the CDR3 is 15 residues. Germline V gives CDR1 SGHRS, CDR2 YFSETQ. CDR3 residues: CASSPTQGAGRKLFF. The DNA for the CDR3 is TGCGCCAGCAGCCCGACACAGGGGGCCGGTCGAAAACTGTTTTTT.

This clone has a handful of counts. The chain has TRBV6-1 and TRBJ2-3, with TRBD1 matching 8 bases. CDR1 and CDR2 (germline): MNHNS, SASEGT. This CDR3 region has 17 residues. The junction had 6 bases not matched to a gene; V was cut back by 0 bases and J by 1 base. The CDR3 loop is CASSEAYRGAGTDTQYF. As DNA, the CDR3 is TGTGCCAGCAGTGAAGCTTACAGGGGGGCGGGCACAGATACGCAGTATTTT.

The CDR3 sequence: CASSLNLGNTEAFF. CDR3 bases: TGTGCCAGCAGCCTGAATCTAGGGAACACTGAAGCTTTCTTT. The chain links TRBV7-9 to TRBJ1-1; D ambiguous. Trimming took 5 bases from V and 1 from J, leaving 11 bases between them. Looked up from germline, CDR1 is SEHNR and CDR2 is FQNEAQ (reference sequence). This CDR3 region has 14 residues.

This chain links TRBV19 with TRBJ2-1; perhaps TRBD2 as D (5 bases). V was shortened by 9 bases and J by 6 bases, with 18 bases between the two germline ends. This CDR3 is built from 14 residues. CDR1 is LNHDA, CDR2 SQIVND, per germline (reference sequence). DNA of the CDR3: TGTGCCAGCCTCGAGGGCCCACCTTCCAATGAGCAGTTCTTC. As protein: CASLEGPPSNEQFF. Filled out from reference TRBV19 and TRBJ2-1, the complete variable domain reads DGGITQSPKYLFRKEGQNVTLSCEQNLNHDAMYWYRQDPGQGLRLIYYSQIVNDFQKGDIAEGYSVSREKKESFPLTVTSAQKNPTAFYLCASLEGPPSNEQFFGPGTRLTVL.

The chain uses TRBV10-3 and TRBJ2-7; no firm D call. This CDR3 is built from 14 residues. The V gene lost 0 bases and the J gene lost 6 bases, with 12 bases spanning the gap. Germline V CDR1 and CDR2: ENHRY, SYGVKD. Written as DNA, the CDR3 is TGTGCCATCAGTGAGTCGTCCCAGCGATCCGAGCAGTACTTC. It is translated as CAISESSQRSEQYF.

The chain employs TRBV7-9 and TRBJ1-2; D gene uncertain. The CDR3 runs to 12 residues. With 9 bases removed from V and 2 bases from J, the gap between germline ends came to 10 bases. CDR1 and CDR2 (germline): SEHNR, FQNEAQ (reference sequence). The CDR3 sequence is CASGVQNYGYTF. DNA of the CDR3: TGTGCCAGTGGTGTGCAGAACTATGGCTACACCTTC.

This clone was observed a single time. The rearrangement uses TRBV11-3 and TRBJ2-2, with D uncertain. Deletions cut 1 base from V and 0 bases from J, with 9 bases between. The germline V gene has CDR1 SGHNT and CDR2 YENEEA. CDR3 size: 16 residues. For the CDR3, the DNA is TGTGCCAGCAGCTTAGCTCCAGGCCCGAACACCGGGGAGCTGTTTTTT. This translates into CASSLAPGPNTGELFF.

This chain connects TRBV28 to TRBJ1-5; D is perhaps TRBD1 (5 bases). The germline V and J ends were trimmed by 2 bases and 1 base, with 15 bases remaining between them. The CDR3 runs to 17 residues. The germline gives CDR1 MDHEN, CDR2 SYDVKM. The CDR3 reads CASSLGRDRPSNQPQHF. The DNA of the CDR3 is TGTGCCAGCAGTTTAGGGAGGGACCGCCCCAGCAATCAGCCCCAGCATTTT.

J is TRBJ1-3 and V is TRBV10-2; D perhaps matches TRBD1 (5 bases). This CDR3 region has 15 residues. Trimming shortened V by 4 bases and J by 2 bases, and 12 bases separated the two germline ends. The germline V gene encodes CDR1 WSHSY and CDR2 SAAADI. CDR3 sequence reads: CASSVGQWPGNTIYF. In nucleotides, the CDR3 is TGCGCCAGCAGTGTTGGACAATGGCCTGGAAACACCATATATTTT.

This clone was counted once. The gene calls are TRBV13 and TRBJ2-5, with TRBD1 matching over 8 bases. The DNA matches TRBJ2-7 better at its end, which makes the J call doubtful. The CDR3 extends over 15 amino acids. Germline V CDR1 and CDR2: PRHDT, FYEKMQ (reference sequence). CDR3 nucleotides: TGTGCCAGCAGCTCCCCCGACAGGGGTTGGAGCGAGCAGTACTTC. It encodes CASSSPDRGWSEQYF.

This clone was detected only a few times. The rearrangement joins TRBV11-2 to TRBJ2-2; no definite D call. The V gene's germline CDR1 is SGHAT and CDR2 FQNNGV. This CDR3 has 15 amino acids. V lost 0 bases and J 3 bases, leaving 8 bases between the germline ends. The DNA of the CDR3 is TGTGCCAGCAGCTTAGACCTCCAGTACACCGGGGAGCTGTTTTTT. Protein sequence: CASSLDLQYTGELFF.

V gene TRBV14 combines with J gene TRBJ2-3, with 13 nucleotides matching TRBD2. Germline CDR1 reads SGHDN; CDR2 reads FVKESK. The CDR3 is 19 residues long. V lost 4 bases to trimming and J lost 6 bases; unmatched junction nucleotides: 16. As DNA, the CDR3 is TGTGCCAGCAGCCGTTCTGAACCGGGACTAGCGGGATGGAAGGATACGCAGTATTTT. Its protein product is CASSRSEPGLAGWKDTQYF. The variable domain in full, completed from reference TRBV14 and TRBJ2-3, reads EAGVTQFPSHSVIEKGQTVTLRCDPISGHDNLYWYRRVMGKEIKFLLHFVKESKQDESGMPNNRFLAERTGGTYSTLKVQPAELEDSGVYFCASSRSEPGLAGWKDTQYFGPGTRLTVL.

This clone occurred a few times. The chain is built from TRBV11-2 and TRBJ2-7; 9 positions agree with TRBD1. There are 16 residues in the CDR3. V shed 6 bases and J 0 bases; nucleotides not matched to a gene: 9. Germline CDR1 is SGHAT and CDR2 is FQNNGV. The CDR3 region has the DNA TGTGCCAGCAGTCCCACAGGGGGCCCGAGCTCCTACGAGCAGTACTTC. It specifies CASSPTGGPSSYEQYF. Complete variable domain (other parts from reference TRBV11-2 and TRBJ2-7): EAGVAQSPRYKIIEKRQSVAFWCNPISGHATLYWYQQILGQGPKLLIQFQNNGVVDDSQLPKDRFSAERLKGVDSTLKIQPAKLEDSAVYLCASSPTGGPSSYEQYFGPGTRLTVT.

This chain uses TRBV5-1 with TRBJ1-1; 7 nucleotides match TRBD1. The V and J ends lost 4 bases and 5 bases, in that order; junction bases with no gene match: 11. The germline V gene encodes CDR1 SGHRS and CDR2 YFSETQ. The CDR3 has 15 amino acids. In DNA, the CDR3 is TGCGCCAGCAGCCCGGAGGACAGGAGGGGAACTGAAGCTTTCTTT. The encoded protein is CASSPEDRRGTEAFF.

The chain uses TRBV4-3 and TRBJ1-5; D might be TRBD1 (5 bases). Germline CDR1 reads LGHNA; CDR2 reads YSLEER. V gave up 6 bases and J gave up 3 bases, with 15 bases separating them. CDR3 size: 15 residues. The CDR3 sequence is CASRPTVVNNQPQHF. The CDR3 DNA reads as TGCGCCAGCAGACCGACAGTAGTAAACAATCAGCCCCAGCATTTT.

The rearrangement uses TRBV28 and TRBJ1-1; maybe TRBD1 (6 bases). V lost 5 bases, J lost 3 bases, and 13 bases lay in between. The CDR3 runs to 14 residues. Germline assignment: CDR1 MDHEN and CDR2 SYDVKM. CDR3: CASSLSDSHTEAFF. CDR3 coding DNA: TGTGCCAGCAGTCTATCGGACAGCCACACTGAAGCTTTCTTT.

This clone was seen more than once but under ten times. V is TRBV6-4 and J is TRBJ2-2; D call uncertain. Trimming stripped 0 bases from V and 2 bases from J, with 4 bases between. The V gene's germline CDR1 is MRHNA and CDR2 SNTAGT. The CDR3 spans 14 residues. The CDR3 region has the DNA TGTGCCAGCAGTGACTCCTTCAACACCGGGGAGCTGTTTTTT. Protein sequence: CASSDSFNTGELFF.

The rearrangement uses TRBV25-1 and TRBJ2-2; D ambiguous. V gave up 5 bases and J gave up 1 base, with 5 bases separating them. Per the germline V gene, CDR1 is MGHDK and CDR2 is SYGVNS. This CDR3 region has 13 residues. The CDR3 DNA sequence: TGTGCCAGCAGTAAGAGGAACACCGGGGAGCTGTTTTTT. It is translated as CASSKRNTGELFF. Supplemented by reference TRBV25-1 and TRBJ2-2, the full variable domain reads EADIYQTPRYLVIGTGKKITLECSQTMGHDKMYWYQQDPGMELHLIHYSYGVNSTEKGDLSSESTVSRIRTEHFPLTLESARPSHTSQYLCASSKRNTGELFFGEGSRLTVL.

The V and J genes are TRBV9 and TRBJ2-1; the D gene is possibly TRBD2 (6 bases). Looked up from germline, CDR1 is SGDLS and CDR2 is YYNGEE. This CDR3 is built from 13 residues. V shed 3 bases and J shed 7 bases, with 11 bases lying between them. Here the CDR3 DNA reads TGTGCCAGCAGCGCTGGGACTTTGAATGAGCAGTTCTTC. Its translation is CASSAGTLNEQFF.